These 4 T cell receptor beta chains came from one sample sequenced in a study of cytomegalovirus exposure and HLA in healthy donors. Researchers ran the PCR with 60 Vbeta and 13 Jbeta primers. The data were produced by immunoSEQ multiplex PCR, yet TCRdb's version contains in-frame clones alone and is incomplete. The profile shows approximately 210,000 clones, 81% of them singletons. The sample taken for sequencing was PBMCs. The receptors were gathered from a man younger than 35 in good health and CMV-seronegative.

V is TRBV5-5 and J is TRBJ1-5; a weak D match, TRBD1 (5 bases). The CDR3 spans 15 residues. Trimming took off 5 bases at V and 3 bases at J, with 15 bases between the two ends. Per the germline V gene, CDR1 is SGHKS and CDR2 is YYEKEE (reference sequence). The chain's CDR3 is CASSFGRGDNQPQHF. DNA for the CDR3: TGTGCCAGCAGTTTCGGCCGGGGGGACAATCAGCCCCAGCATTTT.

In its sample, this clone was seen once. The rearrangement joins TRBV4-3 to TRBJ2-7; D unresolved. V gave up 1 base and J gave up 0 bases, with 7 bases separating them. This CDR3 has 14 amino acids. Germline assignment: CDR1 LGHNA and CDR2 YSLEER. The CDR3 reads CASSQAGGSYEQYF. The CDR3 region has the DNA TGCGCCAGCAGCCAAGCCGGCGGCTCCTACGAGCAGTACTTC.

The V and J genes are TRBV29-1 and TRBJ2-3; tentatively, D is TRBD1 (5 bases). V lost 5 bases, J lost 4 bases, and 16 bases lay in between. The germline V gene has CDR1 SQVTM and CDR2 ANQGSEA. This CDR3 is 14 amino acids long. The DNA for the CDR3 is TGCAGCGTTCCCAGGGTTCTCACGGCAGATACGCAGTATTTT. It encodes CSVPRVLTADTQYF.

The chain joins TRBV27 to TRBJ1-1, with a possible D match to TRBD1 (5 bases). This CDR3 has 16 amino acids. Germline loops: CDR1 MNHEY, CDR2 SMNVEV (reference sequence). V lost 1 base to trimming and J lost 4 bases, with 16 bases between them. The CDR3 coding sequence is TGTGCCAGCAGTTTATTAGGGGCCCGGATGGGCACTGAAGCTTTCTTT. Residues: CASSLLGARMGTEAFF.